These 31 T cell receptor beta chains were sequenced from one sample in a study of CD8+ T cells in alopecia areata. RNA extraction was followed by reverse transcription into cDNA, which acted as the sequencing template. Profiled with immunoSEQ multiplex PCR; TCRdb holds only in-frame clones, not every one. There are 180,000 or so clones in the sample; roughly 46% occur only once, and over 9% lies in the top ten. The treatment: oral pan-JAK inhibitor, 5-10 mg twice daily. The specimen was CD8+ T cells sorted from blood, collected around week 53, from a patient treated with tofacitinib. Source of these receptors: a human donor with alopecia areata.

The chain has TRBV7-9 and TRBJ1-5; D gene unclear. Germline loops: CDR1 SEHNR, CDR2 FQNEAQ (reference sequence). The CDR3 is 14 amino acids. The V end was cut by 3 bases, the J end by 5 bases, with 11 bases between. CDR3 DNA: TGTGCCAGCAGCTTGGAAAGATCAGATCAGCCCCAGCATTTT. Protein sequence: CASSLERSDQPQHF.

The CDR3 bases are TGTGCCAGCAGCATCACCCGAGGAGGTTACAATGAGCAGTTCTTC. Residues: CASSITRGGYNEQFF. J is TRBJ2-1 and V is TRBV11-2, with TRBD2 as a possible D gene (5 bases). The CDR3 is 15 residues long. The germline V and J ends were trimmed by 5 bases and 4 bases, with 15 bases remaining between them. Germline V gene sequence: CDR1 SGHAT, CDR2 FQNNGV. Together with reference TRBV11-2 and TRBJ2-1, the CDR3 gives the full variable domain: EAGVAQSPRYKIIEKRQSVAFWCNPISGHATLYWYQQILGQGPKLLIQFQNNGVVDDSQLPKDRFSAERLKGVDSTLKIQPAKLEDSAVYLCASSITRGGYNEQFFGPGTRLTVL.

In its sample, this clone was seen once. A far larger clone is one base from this, pointing to a likely read error. The sample holds other DNA sequences that translate to the same CDR3. The chain uses TRBV5-4 and TRBJ2-3; 13 positions agree with TRBD2. The germline V gene has CDR1 SGHNT and CDR2 YYREEE (reference sequence). The CDR3 has 16 amino acids. With 4 bases clipped from V and 5 bases from J, the junction kept 7 bases outside the gene matches. The CDR3 DNA reads TGTGCCAGCAGCCAAGGTAGACTAGCGGGGGGAGATACGCAGTATTTT. Translating it yields CASSQGRLAGGDTQYF.

The rearrangement links TRBV7-8 to TRBJ1-5, with no clear D. CDR1 and CDR2 (germline): SGHVS, FQNEAQ. The CDR3 is 17 residues long. Trimming removed 1 base at V and 5 bases at J, with 18 bases between. CDR3 nucleotides: TGTGCCAGCAGCTTAGGTCCCGATCCGGGATTACATCAGCCCCAGCATTTT. Protein product: CASSLGPDPGLHQPQHF.

V usage is TRBV7-9 and J usage is TRBJ1-1; D call uncertain. Per germline, CDR1 SEHNR and CDR2 FQNEAQ (reference sequence). V was cut by 6 bases and J by 10 bases, with 12 bases left in between. This CDR3 contains 11 residues. In nucleotides, the CDR3 is TGTGCCAGCAGAGCGGGTGCGGGAGCTTTCTTT. This encodes CASRAGAGAFF.

The chain employs TRBV27 and TRBJ2-7, with D perhaps TRBD1 or TRBD2 (5 bases each). V was pared by 3 bases and J by 3 bases, with 12 bases between. The germline V gene has CDR1 MNHEY and CDR2 SMNVEV (reference sequence). The CDR3 runs 14 residues. CDR3 loop: CASSLGPLGYEQYF. In nucleotides, the CDR3 is TGTGCCAGCAGTTTGGGACCTCTCGGCTACGAGCAGTACTTC.

This clone was seen a handful of times. The J gene is TRBJ2-7, the V gene TRBV5-4, with D unresolved. V was cut by 0 bases and J by 4 bases, with 2 bases left in between. CDR1 and CDR2 from the germline V gene are SGHNT and YYREEE (reference sequence). There are 11 residues in the CDR3. The DNA for the CDR3 is TGTGCCAGCAGCTTGGATTACGAGCAGTACTTC. Residues: CASSLDYEQYF. Based on the CDR3 plus reference TRBV5-4 and TRBJ2-7, the full variable domain is ETGVTQSPTHLIKTRGQQVTLRCSSQSGHNTVSWYQQALGQGPQFIFQYYREEENGRGNFPPRFSGLQFPNYSSELNVNALELDDSALYLCASSLDYEQYFGPGTRLTVT.

This clone was detected a few times. This sequence joins TRBV29-1 and TRBJ1-4; D is unresolved. Trimming left V 5 bases short and J 3 bases short, with 13 bases between. CDR1 is SQVTM and CDR2 is ANQGSEA in the germline V gene. The CDR3 extends over 14 amino acids. CDR3 sequence: CSVQVSSSNEKLFF. DNA of the CDR3: TGCAGCGTTCAAGTGTCTAGTTCTAATGAAAAACTGTTTTTT. Based on the CDR3 plus reference TRBV29-1 and TRBJ1-4, the full variable domain is SAVISQKPSRDICQRGTSLTIQCQVDSQVTMMFWYRQQPGQSLTLIATANQGSEATYESGFVIDKFPISRPNLTFSTLTVSNMSPEDSSIYLCSVQVSSSNEKLFFGSGTQLSVL.

The chain carries TRBV29-1 and TRBJ2-7; no firm D call. Trimming removed 2 bases from V and 6 bases from J, with 8 bases in between. CDR3 length: 11 amino acids. Germline V gene data show CDR1 as SQVTM and CDR2 as ANQGSEA. CDR3 protein: CSVEQAGEQYF. In DNA form, the CDR3 reads TGCAGCGTTGAACAAGCCGGCGAGCAGTACTTC.

The gene calls are TRBV29-1 and TRBJ2-3; 7 bases match TRBD1. CDR1 and CDR2 (germline): SQVTM, ANQGSEA. This CDR3 contains 12 residues. Trimming removed 2 bases from V and 9 bases from J; junction bases left unmatched: 5. The CDR3 region is CSVEPGQQTQYF. The CDR3 nucleotides read TGCAGCGTTGAACCGGGACAGCAGACGCAGTATTTT.

The rearrangement joins TRBV29-1 to TRBJ1-3; D remains ambiguous. This CDR3 spans 11 amino acids. Trimming pared 4 bases from V and 4 bases from J, leaving 5 bases between. Germline-derived CDR1 and CDR2 are SQVTM and ANQGSEA. In DNA form, the CDR3 reads TGCAGCGTTGGCCTCGGAAACACCATATATTTT. It is translated as CSVGLGNTIYF. Combining the CDR3 with reference TRBV29-1 and TRBJ1-3 gives the whole variable domain SAVISQKPSRDICQRGTSLTIQCQVDSQVTMMFWYRQQPGQSLTLIATANQGSEATYESGFVIDKFPISRPNLTFSTLTVSNMSPEDSSIYLCSVGLGNTIYFGEGSWLTVV.

The rearrangement uses TRBV7-9 and TRBJ2-1; 9 positions match TRBD2. Germline V gene data show CDR1 as SEHNR and CDR2 as FQNEAQ (reference sequence). The CDR3 spans 15 residues. The trim removed 2 bases at V and 6 bases at J, leaving 5 bases unmatched. For the CDR3, the DNA is TGTGCCAGCAGCTTATTAGCGGGGGTTGGCAATGAGCAGTTCTTC. Translated, it gives CASSLLAGVGNEQFF.

This clone was seen only once. V gene TRBV10-3 combines with J gene TRBJ2-7; 7 bases are a match to TRBD1. J was trimmed by 3 bases and V by 8 bases; bases with no gene match: 10. In germline, CDR1 is ENHRY, CDR2 SYGVKD. The CDR3 covers 14 residues. The CDR3 sequence is CAIRTGDMGYEQYF. The CDR3 nucleotides read TGTGCCATCCGTACAGGGGACATGGGCTACGAGCAGTACTTC.

The J gene is TRBJ2-7, the V gene TRBV10-3; unclear D gene. From germline, CDR1 is ENHRY and CDR2 SYGVKD. CDR3 length: 12 amino acids. Trimming removed 0 bases at V and 3 bases at J, with 3 bases between. The CDR3 bases are TGTGCCATCAGTGAGTCGGACTACGAGCAGTACTTC. It codes for CAISESDYEQYF.

The chain combines TRBV7-9 with TRBJ2-7; the D is unclear. CDR3 length: 12 amino acids. The V gene's germline CDR1 is SEHNR and CDR2 FQNEAQ (reference sequence). V gave up 1 base and J gave up 5 bases, with 6 bases separating them. CDR3 coding DNA: TGTGCCAGCAGCTTAGACACCAACGAGCAGTACTTC. Translating gives CASSLDTNEQYF.

This clone was observed once. The chain couples TRBV7-6 to TRBJ1-2; possibly TRBD1 for D (6 bases). This CDR3 spans 13 amino acids. The V end was cut by 2 bases, the J end by 6 bases, with 10 bases between. Germline CDR1 SGHVS, CDR2 FNYEAQ. CDR3 loop: CASSLSGDDGYTF. The CDR3 DNA follows: TGTGCCAGCAGCTTATCAGGGGACGATGGCTACACCTTC.

The chain uses TRBV30 and TRBJ1-6, with no clear D. The germline V and J ends were trimmed by 0 bases and 6 bases, with 6 bases remaining between them. The length of the CDR3 is 13 residues. Germline assignment: CDR1 GTSNPN and CDR2 SVGIG (reference sequence). CDR3 region: CAWSVGPNSPLHF. CDR3 bases: TGTGCCTGGAGTGTAGGACCTAATTCACCCCTCCACTTT.

The chain combines TRBV11-2 with TRBJ1-2; no firm D call. The CDR3 contains 13 residues. Germline V lookup: CDR1 SGHAT, CDR2 FQNNGV. Trimming pared 5 bases from V and 8 bases from J, leaving 15 bases between. The CDR3: CASSPTGSMGYTF. The CDR3, as DNA: TGTGCCAGCAGCCCGACGGGTTCTATGGGCTACACCTTC.

This rearrangement joins TRBV7-2 to TRBJ2-5; no definite D call. Germline lookup yields CDR1 SGHTA and CDR2 FQGNSA. Trimming took 2 bases from V and 2 from J, leaving 9 bases between them. This CDR3 has 14 residues. Here the CDR3 DNA reads TGTGCCAGCAGCTTATTAGTGACTCAAGAGACCCAGTACTTC. As protein: CASSLLVTQETQYF.

The chain carries TRBV6-1 and TRBJ1-2, with D perhaps TRBD1 (6 bases). Deletions cut 8 bases from V and 4 bases from J, with 11 bases between. In germline, CDR1 is MNHNS, CDR2 SASEGT. This CDR3 has 12 residues. The CDR3 here is CASPGVAYGYTF. CDR3 DNA: TGTGCCAGCCCAGGGGTCGCCTATGGCTACACCTTC.

The CDR3 sequence: CASGLGQGNIYEQYF. The CDR3 DNA sequence: TGCGCCAGCGGCCTCGGACAGGGTAACATCTACGAGCAGTACTTC. The chain is built from TRBV5-1 and TRBJ2-7, with 8 bases lining up with TRBD1. The J segment lost 3 bases and the V segment lost 7 bases, leaving 12 bases of the junction unmatched. The CDR3 extends over 15 amino acids. Germline V gene sequence: CDR1 SGHRS, CDR2 YFSETQ.

This clone was picked up a small number of times. This sequence joins TRBV30 and TRBJ2-7; maybe TRBD1 (6 bases). CDR1 is GTSNPN, CDR2 SVGIG, per germline (reference sequence). The CDR3 has 13 amino acids. V lost 0 bases to trimming and J lost 5 bases, with 11 bases between them. The CDR3 is CAWSVQGAHEQYF. Written as DNA, the CDR3 is TGTGCCTGGAGTGTACAGGGTGCCCACGAGCAGTACTTC.

J is TRBJ1-5 and V is TRBV4-3; possible D gene TRBD1, 5 bases. CDR1 is LGHNA, CDR2 YSLEER, per germline. The CDR3 loop spans 17 amino acids. V was clipped by 0 bases and J by 0 bases, with 12 bases between them. The CDR3 here is CASSQEAGLGSNQPQHF. CDR3 in DNA: TGCGCCAGCAGCCAAGAAGCGGGACTTGGTAGCAATCAGCCCCAGCATTTT.

This clone has only a few counts. V and J are TRBV29-1 and TRBJ2-6; D unresolved. Trimming cost V 0 bases and J 0 bases, with 3 bases left between them. CDR1 and CDR2 from the germline V gene are SQVTM and ANQGSEA. The CDR3 length is 14 residues. Here the CDR3 reads CSVEDVSGANVLTF. In nucleotides, the CDR3 is TGCAGCGTTGAAGACGTCTCTGGGGCCAACGTCCTGACTTTC.

Comments on this clone: Other DNA sequences from this sample encode an identical CDR3 as well. V gene TRBV6-5 combines with J gene TRBJ1-3, with unresolved D. This CDR3 contains 14 residues. The V and J ends lost 2 bases and 0 bases respectively, with 5 bases between them. Germline CDR1 is MNHEY and CDR2 is SVGAGI. The CDR3 reads CASSYRDSGNTIYF. In DNA form, the CDR3 reads TGTGCCAGCAGTTACAGGGACTCTGGAAACACCATATATTTT.

This clone has only a few counts. The rearrangement joins TRBV30 to TRBJ2-7; 10 nucleotides align to TRBD1. This CDR3 spans 14 amino acids. J lost 5 bases, V lost 4 bases, and 8 bases had no gene match. Germline loops: CDR1 GTSNPN, CDR2 SVGIG (reference sequence). The CDR3 loop is CAWNSGTGVDEQYF. Written as DNA, the CDR3 is TGTGCCTGGAACTCCGGGACAGGGGTCGACGAGCAGTACTTC.

The J gene is TRBJ1-4, the V gene TRBV27; 9 bases align to TRBD1. Germline CDR1 is MNHEY and CDR2 is SMNVEV (reference sequence). The CDR3 has 13 amino acids. Unmatched junction bases numbered 5, after V lost 9 bases and J lost 6 bases. CDR3 in amino acids: CASTGQGHEKLFF. CDR3 DNA sequence: TGTGCCAGTACGGGACAGGGACATGAAAAACTGTTTTTT.

This clone showed up just a few times. The chain uses TRBV6-5 and TRBJ2-3; 14 bases match TRBD2. The CDR3 loop spans 15 amino acids. J was trimmed by 5 bases and V by 6 bases; bases with no gene match: 4. Germline assignment: CDR1 MNHEY and CDR2 SVGAGI. The CDR3 DNA is TGTGCCAGCAGAAGACTAGCGGGGGGGCAAGATACGCAGTATTTT. Protein product: CASRRLAGGQDTQYF.

The rearrangement uses TRBV29-1 and TRBJ1-2, with a tentative D call TRBD1 (6 bases). Per the germline V gene, CDR1 is SQVTM and CDR2 is ANQGSEA. There are 15 residues in the CDR3. With 1 base removed from V and 4 bases from J, the gap between germline ends came to 16 bases. CDR3 in amino acids: CSVEVVGGDSYGYTF. The CDR3 DNA reads TGCAGCGTTGAAGTGGTAGGGGGGGATTCCTATGGCTACACCTTC.

This clone was detected only once. The chain links TRBV5-1 to TRBJ2-1; perhaps TRBD2 as D (6 bases). There are 12 residues in the CDR3. V was cut by 4 bases and J by 6 bases, with 8 bases left in between. Germline V gene sequence: CDR1 SGHRS, CDR2 YFSETQ. CDR3 in amino acids: CASSGGFNEQFF. The CDR3 DNA sequence: TGCGCCAGCAGCGGGGGGTTCAATGAGCAGTTCTTC. Full variable domain (outside the CDR3, taken from reference TRBV5-1 and TRBJ2-1): KAGVTQTPRYLIKTRGQQVTLSCSPISGHRSVSWYQQTPGQGLQFLFEYFSETQRNKGNFPGRFSGRQFSNSRSEMNVSTLELGDSALYLCASSGGFNEQFFGPGTRLTVL.

This clone was detected a few times. The chain carries TRBV19 and TRBJ2-1; TRBD2 is a possible D gene (5 bases). Trimming stripped 4 bases from V and 7 bases from J, with 5 bases between. The V gene's germline CDR1 is LNHDA and CDR2 SQIVND (reference sequence). The CDR3 runs to 11 residues. In DNA, the CDR3 is TGTGCCAGTAGTAGGGAGAATGAGCAGTTCTTC. It specifies CASSRENEQFF.